This TCR beta chain is from a study of early T cells in non-severe SARS-CoV-2 infection. At the level of the study: The sequenced material was bulk RNA from unsorted whole blood, and its chains were unpaired.

Individual cDNA molecules each received unique molecular identifiers attached to them. A single record per CDR3 protein comes from TCRdb applying MiXCR to the 5' RACE reads. The sample shows roughly 58,000 distinct CDR3 sequences, around 10% of them seen only once. Findings and caveats of the study: The VDJdb matching leaned toward anti-spike CD8 responses and overlooked private and CD4 specificities.

The CDR3 consists of 14 residues. V lost 0 bases, J lost 1 base, and 6 bases lay in between. Germline V lookup: CDR1 MGHRA, CDR2 YSYEKL. This clonotype showed up just a few times. The antigen is not known. The TCR originated in an adult who was a healthcare worker with PCR-confirmed SARS-CoV-2 infection or an uninfected control (not recorded which). The rearrangement joins TRBV4-1 to TRBJ1-1; no firm D call. The specimen was whole blood. CDR3 protein: CASSQDTRNTEAFF. The CDR3 region has the DNA TGCGCCAGCAGCCAAGATACACGGAACACTGAAGCTTTCTTT.